This T cell receptor beta chain was captured in a study of cytomegalovirus exposure and HLA in healthy donors. Study-level background: Earlier, 100 million to 130 million unique TCR beta sequences were recovered from approximately 180 million T cells by an analysis. The study, taken as a whole, reports: Accurate prediction of HLA-A and HLA-B alleles (for most subjects) was reportedly achieved from TCR beta sequences.

This clone has only a few counts. Its antigen remains unidentified. With 60 Vbeta and 13 Jbeta primers, the PCR was carried out. Assay used: immunoSEQ multiplex PCR; TCRdb lists only in-frame clones, some missing. The data contain tens of thousands of clones, around 58% of them singletons. The receptor comes from a man aged 30 to 39 in good health and CMV-seropositive. The material sequenced was PBMCs.

The CDR3 nucleotides read TGTGCCAGCAGCTTAGTCGGGGACACCCACACCTTC. Protein product: CASSLVGDTHTF. This sequence joins TRBV11-2 and TRBJ1-2, with a weak D call TRBD1 (6 bases). The CDR3 length is 12 residues. V gave up 1 base and J gave up 12 bases, with 12 bases separating them. CDR1 and CDR2 from the germline V gene are SGHAT and FQNNGV.